This TCR beta chain was identified in a study of long-term antiretroviral therapy in people with HIV. About the study: Specimens dating back about a decade before the 2015 immediate-ART recommendation are the oldest included. Findings and caveats of the study: It was observed that HIV repertoires exhibited narrower CDR3 length ranges than controls.

Sequencing used immunoSEQ v3.0 at survey level. Only in-frame clones appear in the TCRdb table, and some are missing; sequencing was by immunoSEQ multiplex PCR. Among tens of thousands of clones listed, roughly 88% were seen once. Note on this clone: Its specificity is unknown.

CDR3 length: 17 amino acids. J gave up 2 bases and V 5 bases, and 11 bases lay outside the gene matches. Germline CDR1 and CDR2: LNHDA and SQIVND (reference sequence). The receptor comes from a woman aged 40-49 years with HIV. Material: unsorted PBMCs, obtained 1.2 years after starting antiretroviral therapy. The chain has TRBV19 and TRBJ2-1; 8 bases line up with TRBD2. This CDR3 is CASSPPSGFWPYNEQFF. CDR3 sequence (DNA): TGTGCCAGTAGTCCACCTAGCGGGTTTTGGCCCTACAATGAGCAGTTCTTC.